This TCR beta chain was identified in a study of blood T cell repertoires in COVID-19. Study information: Whether acute or convalescent, the COVID-19 samples came from the United States, Italy and Spain. PBMCs, B-cell-depleted T cells, or T cells provided the cDNA or gDNA that made up the material.

In the source study's methods: How many nucleated cells were present was estimated from reference gene primer amplification. Here immunoSEQ multiplex PCR was the method, and the copy in TCRdb shows in-frame clones only, minus some. The V and J calls and clone size come from that table; D and trimming were worked out from the DNA. The table shows tens of thousands of clones, with approximately 86% occurring only once. The CDR3 loop spans 14 amino acids. The V end lost 0 bases, the J end lost 2 bases, and 6 bases lay between the germline ends. Germline lookup yields CDR1 SGDLS and CDR2 YYNGEE. The genes are TRBV9 and TRBJ1-3; D is unresolved. Specimen: peripheral blood. This sequence originates from a woman between 55 and 75 years old with acute or convalescent COVID-19. Here the CDR3 DNA reads TGTGCCAGCAGCGTAGGGGCGACTGGAAACACCATATATTTT. Protein product: CASSVGATGNTIYF.